This T cell receptor (beta chain) stems from a study of blood T cell repertoires in COVID-19 (dated by TCRdb to the early 2020s). With respect to the entire study: The collaborator samples originated in the United States, Italy and Spain and spanned the acute and convalescent phases of COVID-19. Samples came from the ongoing ImmuneRACE study (first 160 participants) plus 1,254 subjects from 6 global collaborators. The material from the prospective study consisted of cDNA or gDNA derived from T cells, B-cell-depleted T cells, or PBMCs. HLA class I and class II types, where available, came from metadata supplied by the sample provider rather than from assay-based typing. The repertoires were released in a freely available public database meant as a resource for research on the immune response to SARS-CoV-2. Subjects who had been exposed to COVID-19, were actively infected with it, or had recovered from it provided the deeply sampled blood TCRbeta repertoires that made up the dataset. A de-identified subject ID, COVID-19 status, age in years and sex were almost always included in the sample metadata. General findings and caveats noted by the study authors: The amount of clinical and demographic metadata varied by source and participant and was provided uncurated.

The immunoSEQ Assay, a bias-controlled multiplex PCR, was used to amplify TCRbeta CDR3 regions from genomic DNA. The authors' analysis ran thus. The number of nucleated cells in each sample was estimated by amplification of reference gene primers within the assay. Sequence reads were collapsed and filtered to measure the absolute abundance of every unique TCRbeta CDR3 rearrangement. For each sample, productive Simpson clonality was calculated as the square root of Simpson's diversity index across productive rearrangements. TCRdb obtained this table from immuneACCESS and retained in-frame rearrangements with V and J assigned. These tables miss some clones; where compared with another copy, unresolved V genes account for less than half of the shortfall, and the remainder is unexplained. The V and J calls and the clone size are those of that table, but D and trimming were determined from the DNA. Recorded for this sample are nearly 90,000 clones; 72% of them occurred a single time. Of the sample, around 15% falls within the top ten clones.

The collaborating institutions used their own protocols to collect whole blood in K2EDTA tubes. For TCRbeta analysis, collaborators shipped samples in one of three forms: frozen whole blood, isolated PBMCs, or DNA extracted from either of those sample types. V and J lose 5 bases and 1 base, and a span of 6 bases separates them. The CDR3 covers 13 residues, taking in both the cysteine and the phenylalanine. Only the CDR3 DNA is retained, 39 bases long and in frame from the first base. The germline V gene (reference sequence) gives CDR1 as SSHAT and CDR2 as FNYEAQ. For this clone: Its antigen is currently not known. Base-call qualities are not available, and no considerably larger clone is one nucleotide away.

This receptor was taken from an elderly woman with acute or convalescent COVID-19. The V and J genes are TRBV7-7 and TRBJ1-5, with no D gene named confidently. The sequenced sample was peripheral blood. This receptor has the CDR3 CASSPGSNQPQHF. Here is the DNA: TGTGCCAGCAGCCCTGGCAGCAATCAGCCCCAGCATTTT.